This T cell receptor (beta chain) was identified during a study of patients and donors after allogeneic stem cell transplantation (dated by TCRdb to between 2020 and 2021). This clonotype was found many times. Its antigen specificity is not known. Base qualities are not recorded, but no much larger clone differs from it by a single base. Receptor libraries were prepared by RT-PCR. The instrument was a NextSeq 550. Using fastp trimming at Q25 and MiXCR clonotype assembly, TCRdb reanalyzed the public sequencing data and kept in-frame beta chains. Each entry merges the rows of one CDR3 protein and shows their most common DNA and genes. The sample contains 400,000 to 500,000 distinct CDR3 sequences, roughly 17% of them found a single time. The ten largest clones capture over 6% of the sample. The CDR3 runs 14 amino acids, cysteine and phenylalanine included. Solely the CDR3 DNA is kept, with 42 bases framed from the first base. V loses 4 bases, J loses 0 bases, and the germline ends lie 8 bases apart. From a lookup of the germline V gene, CDR1 and CDR2 are SGHRS and YFSETQ.

This chain is built from TRBV5-1 and TRBJ1-3; the D segment cannot be called with confidence. The sample was blood, either unsorted or a sorted T cell fraction (not recorded which). The clonotype was recovered from a human donor who was either an allogeneic HSCT recipient or a stem cell or donor lymphocyte infusion donor (not recorded which). It is not recorded whose cells these are; they may come from a transplant donor. The nucleotide sequence is given as TGCGCCAGCAGCCCGGGAACCTCTGGAAACACCATATATTTT. Its product reads: CASSPGTSGNTIYF.